Listed below are T cell receptor beta chains from one sample, sequenced in a study of blood T cell repertoires in COVID-19. Sequenced by immunoSEQ multiplex PCR; TCRdb stores in-frame clones only, minus some. The data hold under 100,000 clones, with roughly nine tenths observed a single time. Specimen: peripheral blood. The receptor set was obtained from a woman in her 70s with acute or convalescent COVID-19. CDR3s include the opening cysteine and the closing phenylalanine or tryptophan. A D gene is named only where the DNA matches it firmly. Not every row has a clone size; where given, it reads once, few, many or a size class.

j_gene,abundance,d_gene,v_gene,CDR3nt,CDR3aa
TRBJ1-4,few,-,TRBV29-1,TGCAGCGTTACGGGTGTTTCGGGAACTAATGAAAAACTGTTTTTT,CSVTGVSGTNEKLFF
TRBJ2-1,-,TRBD2,TRBV10-2,TGCGCCAGCACCCCCCTGGCGGGAGAATTCAATGAGCAGTTCTTC,CASTPLAGEFNEQFF
TRBJ2-5,-,TRBD2,TRBV18,TGTGCCAGCTCGCCGGGACTAGGGAAGGAGACCCAGTACTTC,CASSPGLGKETQYF
TRBJ1-6,medium-sized,TRBD1,TRBV28,TGTGCCAGCAGTACCCGGACAGGGGTCTTGGATTCACCCCTCCACTTT,CASSTRTGVLDSPLHF
TRBJ2-1,-,TRBD2,TRBV7-2,TGTGCCAGCAGCTTAGGGACGACCAGCGGGAGTCGGTTCTTC,CASSLGTTSGSRFF
TRBJ2-7,-,TRBD1,TRBV14,TGTGCCAGCAGCCAAGACCTCGGGACAGGGTCGTACGAGCAGTACTTC,CASSQDLGTGSYEQYF
TRBJ1-6,-,TRBD1,TRBV10-2,TGCGCCAGTCGATCAGGGGGCGAGAGCTATTCACCCCTCCACTTT,CASRSGGESYSPLHF
TRBJ2-2,-,TRBD1,TRBV10-3,TGTGCCATCAGTGGATACAAAGGGACAGGGCCCGGGGAGCTGTTTTTT,CAISGYKGTGPGELFF
TRBJ2-1,-,TRBD2,TRBV5-1,TGCGCCAGCAGCTTGGCCCCAGCGGGAGGGGGAAGGAATGAGCAGTTCTTC,CASSLAPAGGGRNEQFF
TRBJ1-4,-,-,TRBV19,TGTGCCAGTAGTATGGGCTCGTCAGGGAACGAAAAACTGTTTTTT,CASSMGSSGNEKLFF
TRBJ2-1,once,TRBD2,TRBV27,TGTGCCAGCAGTTTAGTGGCAACTAGCGGGAGTAGTGAGCAGTTCTTC,CASSLVATSGSSEQFF
TRBJ1-1,-,TRBD1,TRBV20-1,TGCAGTGCGGACAGGGACACTGAAGCTTTCTTT,CSADRDTEAFF
TRBJ2-1,-,TRBD2,TRBV3-1/TRBV3-2,TGTGCCAGCAGCCTCCCTACTAGCGGAGTCGATGAGCAGTTCTTC,CASSLPTSGVDEQFF
TRBJ2-2,few,-,TRBV7-2,TGTGCCAGCAGCTTAAAGGGGGTCGGGGAGCTGTTTTTT,CASSLKGVGELFF
TRBJ1-4,-,-,TRBV19,TGTGCCAGTAGTCCCAGGGGTGAAAAACTGTTTTTT,CASSPRGEKLFF
TRBJ1-2,-,TRBD1,TRBV12-3/TRBV12-4,TGTGCCAGCAGCTCGACAGGGGCTGGCTACACCTTC,CASSSTGAGYTF
TRBJ1-1,-,TRBD1,TRBV5-1,TGCGCCAGCAGCTTGGACGGGACAGTGAACACTGAAGCTTTCTTT,CASSLDGTVNTEAFF
TRBJ2-1,-,TRBD2,TRBV5-1,TGCGCCAGCAGCTTAGGGACTAGCGGGATGATGAATGAGCAGTTCTTC,CASSLGTSGMMNEQFF
TRBJ1-1,-,TRBD1,TRBV7-9,TGTGCCAGCAGCTCAGGGCTACAGGGGGCAAGGGGCACTGAAGCTTTCTTT,CASSSGLQGARGTEAFF
TRBJ2-6,-,TRBD1,TRBV28,TGTGCCAGCAGTAACAGGGGTTTAGTCTCTGGGGCCAACGTCCTGACTTTC,CASSNRGLVSGANVLTF
TRBJ1-1,once,TRBD1,TRBV28,TGTGCCAGCAGGTCGTACAGGGGGACCACTGAAGCTTTCTTT,CASRSYRGTTEAFF
TRBJ2-3,-,TRBD2,TRBV30,TGTGCCTGGAGTCTCGGACTAGCGGGAGGGCCTTACAAGTATTTT,CAWSLGLAGGPYKYF
TRBJ2-3,-,-,TRBV21-1,TGTGCCAGCAGCAAAGATAGGGCATGCCAGGGTCCCCACACAGATACGCAGTATTTT,CASSKDRACQGPHTDTQYF
TRBJ2-1,-,TRBD1,TRBV15,TGTGCCACCAGCAGAGACAGGGGGCTTTATGAGCAGTTCTTC,CATSRDRGLYEQFF
TRBJ1-1,-,-,TRBV28,TGTGCCAGCAGGAGCACCCTGACTGAAGCTTTCTTT,CASRSTLTEAFF
TRBJ1-5,-,TRBD1,TRBV19,TGTGCCAGTAGGCCGGACAGGGGCTCAAATCAGCCCCAGCATTTT,CASRPDRGSNQPQHF
TRBJ1-2,-,-,TRBV20-1,TGCAGTGTCAGGGAAGGCTACACCTTC,CSVREGYTF
TRBJ2-3,-,TRBD1,TRBV18,TGTGCCAGCTCACCACAGGGACAGGCAAACCCTCATACGCAGTATTTT,CASSPQGQANPHTQYF
TRBJ1-5,-,-,TRBV19,TGTGCCAGTAGTATAGGGACTCACGGGGTGTATCAGCCCCAGCATTTT,CASSIGTHGVYQPQHF
TRBJ1-4,-,-,TRBV7-6,TGTGCCAGCAGCCAAAGTACAGGCAGTAATGAAAAACTGTTTTTT,CASSQSTGSNEKLFF
TRBJ1-5,-,-,TRBV10-3,TGTGCCATCAGTGAGAGCACAGACCGGGGTCAGCCCCAGCATTTT,CAISESTDRGQPQHF
TRBJ2-1,-,TRBD2,TRBV30,TGTGCCTGGAGTCGGGACTACAACAATGAGCAGTTCTTC,CAWSRDYNNEQFF
TRBJ1-4,-,-,TRBV6-5,TGTGCCAGCAGTTATTTGTCCTCCGAAAAACTGTTTTTT,CASSYLSSEKLFF
TRBJ1-5,few,-,TRBV10-1,TGCGCCATCCTGTATCAGCCCCAGCATTTT,CAILYQPQHF
TRBJ1-4,-,TRBD1,TRBV6-1,TGTGCCAGCAGTGACCTAACAGGGGGTAATGAAAAACTGTTTTTT,CASSDLTGGNEKLFF
TRBJ2-3,-,TRBD1,TRBV27,TGTGCCAGCAGTACCCTGAGGGGGACAGGTAGCACAGATACGCAGTATTTT,CASSTLRGTGSTDTQYF
TRBJ1-1,-,-,TRBV20-1,TGCAGTGCCAACAAACAGGGTAGAGCTTTCTTT,CSANKQGRAFF
TRBJ2-7,once,-,TRBV12-5,TGTGCTAGTGGCTCGGCAGGGGCAGATACATACTTTACTTACGAGCAGTACTTC,CASGSAGADTYFTYEQYF
TRBJ2-2,-,-,TRBV4-2,TGTGCCAGCAGCCAAGAACAGGCGAACACCGGGGAGCTGTTTTTT,CASSQEQANTGELFF
TRBJ1-3,-,-,TRBV28,TGTGCCAGCAGTCTAGACAGATTGAACTCTGGAAACACCATATATTTT,CASSLDRLNSGNTIYF
TRBJ1-2,-,TRBD1,TRBV6-1,TGTGCCAGCAGTGAAGTTCAGGGGGCTAACTATGGCTACACCTTC,CASSEVQGANYGYTF